The rows below give T cell receptor beta chains drawn from one sample of a study of CD8 T cells in ankylosing spondylitis. TCRdb analysed the 5' RACE reads with MiXCR anew, one entry per CDR3 protein. The sample carries around 480,000 distinct CDR3 sequences, about a sixth recorded once. The sequencing sample was made of blood, either unsorted or a sorted T cell fraction (not recorded which). These TCRs come from a male donor with ankylosing spondylitis. Both conserved end residues are part of each CDR3. The order of the fields is J gene, clone size, D gene, V gene, CDR3 DNA, CDR3 protein. D genes are given only for firm matches. Some rows have no size entry. The others give once, few or many, or a class for an expanded clone.

j_call: TRBJ2-2; clone_size: many; d_call: -; v_call: TRBV5-1; cdr3_nt: TGCGCCAGCAGCTTTACAGGGGAGGGCACCGGGGAGCTGTTTTTT; cdr3_aa: CASSFTGEGTGELFF
j_call: TRBJ2-7; clone_size: few; d_call: -; v_call: TRBV5-6; cdr3_nt: TGTGCCAGCAGCCGACCCCTAGCGCTCTACGCGGAAGGGGGGTACGAGCAGTACTTC; cdr3_aa: CASSRPLALYAEGGYEQYF
j_call: TRBJ1-5; clone_size: -; d_call: -; v_call: TRBV25-1; cdr3_nt: TGTGCCAGCAGTGCGGGTTTTGGAGTCAATCAGCCCCAGCATTTT; cdr3_aa: CASSAGFGVNQPQHF
j_call: TRBJ2-1; clone_size: many; d_call: TRBD1; v_call: TRBV29-1; cdr3_nt: TGCAGCGCCGGACAGGGCAATGAGCAGTTCTTC; cdr3_aa: CSAGQGNEQFF
j_call: TRBJ2-1; clone_size: -; d_call: TRBD2; v_call: TRBV12-3/TRBV12-4; cdr3_nt: TGTGCCAGCAGTTTAACGTCAGGATCGACTAGCTTATATGAGCAGTTCTTC; cdr3_aa: CASSLTSGSTSLYEQFF
j_call: TRBJ2-5; clone_size: many; d_call: -; v_call: TRBV20-1; cdr3_nt: TGCAGTGCTAGGGGCAGGGTCGGGGAGACCCAGTACTTC; cdr3_aa: CSARGRVGETQYF
j_call: TRBJ2-5; clone_size: -; d_call: TRBD2; v_call: TRBV4-1; cdr3_nt: TGCGCCAGCAGCCAAGAACCGGGACTAGCGGGGCAAGAGACCCAGTACTTC; cdr3_aa: CASSQEPGLAGQETQYF
j_call: TRBJ2-6; clone_size: many; d_call: -; v_call: TRBV5-1; cdr3_nt: TGCGCCAGCAGCTTGGGAGGGGTTGGGGCCAACGTCCTGACTTTC; cdr3_aa: CASSLGGVGANVLTF
j_call: TRBJ2-5; clone_size: many; d_call: TRBD1; v_call: TRBV5-6; cdr3_nt: TGTGCCAGCAGCTCTACCGGGACAGGTGGCTTCGGGGAGACCCAGTACTTC; cdr3_aa: CASSSTGTGGFGETQYF
j_call: TRBJ1-2; clone_size: few; d_call: -; v_call: TRBV20-1; cdr3_nt: TGCAGTGCTTTCGGGGGGATGAACTATGGCTACACCTTC; cdr3_aa: CSAFGGMNYGYTF
j_call: TRBJ2-3; clone_size: -; d_call: TRBD2; v_call: TRBV5-1; cdr3_nt: TGCGCCAGCAGCTTGGGGAGCGGGGGGAACACAGATACGCAGTATTTT; cdr3_aa: CASSLGSGGNTDTQYF
j_call: TRBJ1-5; clone_size: few; d_call: TRBD1; v_call: TRBV20-1; cdr3_nt: TGCAGTGCTCTAGGGGGCCTCGGGGCAGATCGGAATCAGCCCCAGCATTTT; cdr3_aa: CSALGGLGADRNQPQHF
j_call: TRBJ1-1; clone_size: few; d_call: TRBD1; v_call: TRBV25-1; cdr3_nt: TGTGCCAGCAGGCGGGCAGGGGGGAACACTGAAGCTTTCTTT; cdr3_aa: CASRRAGGNTEAFF
j_call: TRBJ1-2; clone_size: -; d_call: TRBD1; v_call: TRBV2; cdr3_nt: TGTGCCAGCAGTGCACAGGGGGGCACCTATGGCTACACCTTC; cdr3_aa: CASSAQGGTYGYTF
j_call: TRBJ1-2; clone_size: once; d_call: -; v_call: TRBV30; cdr3_nt: TGTGCCTGGGCTACAGGGACTACCTATGGCTACACCTTC; cdr3_aa: CAWATGTTYGYTF
j_call: TRBJ2-3; clone_size: -; d_call: -; v_call: TRBV7-2; cdr3_nt: TGTGCCAGCAGGCCCATGGGGGCAGATACGCAGTATTTT; cdr3_aa: CASRPMGADTQYF
j_call: TRBJ1-5; clone_size: -; d_call: -; v_call: TRBV12-3/TRBV12-4; cdr3_nt: TGTGCCAGCAGTTTGGGGGTTGGTCAGCCCCAGCATTTT; cdr3_aa: CASSLGVGQPQHF
j_call: TRBJ2-7; clone_size: few; d_call: -; v_call: TRBV6-5; cdr3_nt: TGTGCCAGCAGTTACCAGCCCAGGGGAGGCTACGAGCAGTACTTC; cdr3_aa: CASSYQPRGGYEQYF
j_call: TRBJ1-3; clone_size: -; d_call: -; v_call: TRBV4-1; cdr3_nt: TGCGCCAGCAGCCACCGGGACGGGGAGAGGGGAAACACCATATATTTT; cdr3_aa: CASSHRDGERGNTIYF
j_call: TRBJ1-4; clone_size: -; d_call: -; v_call: TRBV6-1; cdr3_nt: TGTGCCTGCACAGGGATATCAACTAATGAAAAACTGTTTTTT; cdr3_aa: CACTGISTNEKLFF
j_call: TRBJ1-2; clone_size: -; d_call: -; v_call: TRBV5-1; cdr3_nt: TGCGCCAGCAGACAAACAGGGTCTGGTGGCTACACCTTC; cdr3_aa: CASRQTGSGGYTF
j_call: TRBJ1-6; clone_size: -; d_call: -; v_call: TRBV20-1; cdr3_nt: TGCAGTGCTAGTCCTTATTCACCCCTCCACTTT; cdr3_aa: CSASPYSPLHF
j_call: TRBJ1-1; clone_size: many; d_call: -; v_call: TRBV5-1; cdr3_nt: TGCGCCAGCAGCTGGGGCTTGAACACTGAAGCTTTCTTT; cdr3_aa: CASSWGLNTEAFF
j_call: TRBJ2-3; clone_size: few; d_call: TRBD2; v_call: TRBV20-1; cdr3_nt: TGCAGTGCTACGGAGTTAGCGGGAGGGCCGAGGTTGAATACGCAGTATTTT; cdr3_aa: CSATELAGGPRLNTQYF
j_call: TRBJ2-7; clone_size: -; d_call: TRBD2; v_call: TRBV20-1; cdr3_nt: TGCAGTGCTAGAGATGGGCGGGAGTTCAGATACGAGCAGTACTTC; cdr3_aa: CSARDGREFRYEQYF
j_call: TRBJ2-3; clone_size: -; d_call: TRBD2; v_call: TRBV20-1; cdr3_nt: TGCAGTGCTAGAGAGCTAGCGGGTCGCACAGATACGCAGTATTTT; cdr3_aa: CSARELAGRTDTQYF
j_call: TRBJ1-5; clone_size: once; d_call: TRBD1; v_call: TRBV28; cdr3_nt: TGTGCCAGCAGCGCAACAGGGGCCCGCAATCAGCCCCAGCATTTT; cdr3_aa: CASSATGARNQPQHF
j_call: TRBJ2-2; clone_size: -; d_call: -; v_call: TRBV5-1; cdr3_nt: TGCGCCAGCAGCTTGGCTGGGGTATCAGGTACCGGGGAGCTGTTTTTT; cdr3_aa: CASSLAGVSGTGELFF
j_call: TRBJ2-2; clone_size: -; d_call: TRBD2; v_call: TRBV11-2; cdr3_nt: TGTGCCAGCCGCCGGGCGGGGGGCGCGAACACCGGGGAGCTGTTTTTT; cdr3_aa: CASRRAGGANTGELFF
j_call: TRBJ2-7; clone_size: -; d_call: TRBD2; v_call: TRBV15; cdr3_nt: TGTGCCACCTCCTCGCGGGGGGAACCCTACGAGCAGTACTTC; cdr3_aa: CATSSRGEPYEQYF
j_call: TRBJ1-3; clone_size: few; d_call: TRBD1; v_call: TRBV7-8; cdr3_nt: TGTGCCAGCAGCCCTCGGGACAGGGGGCTCTCTGGAAACACCATATATTTT; cdr3_aa: CASSPRDRGLSGNTIYF
j_call: TRBJ2-1; clone_size: few; d_call: TRBD1; v_call: TRBV2; cdr3_nt: TGTGCCACCACTCAAGACAGGGGTAATGAGCAGTTCTTC; cdr3_aa: CATTQDRGNEQFF
j_call: TRBJ1-5; clone_size: -; d_call: TRBD1; v_call: TRBV20-1; cdr3_nt: TGCAGTGCTTCCGGGACAGTGGACCAGCCCCAGCATTTT; cdr3_aa: CSASGTVDQPQHF
j_call: TRBJ2-1; clone_size: few; d_call: TRBD1; v_call: TRBV2; cdr3_nt: TGTGCCAGCAGCCGGGACAGGGGGGTGCTAATCGATGAGCAGTTCTTC; cdr3_aa: CASSRDRGVLIDEQFF
j_call: TRBJ2-7; clone_size: -; d_call: TRBD2; v_call: TRBV12-3/TRBV12-4; cdr3_nt: TGTGCCAGCAGTTTAGGAGCGGGAGCAATTCTTTCCTACGAGCAGTACTTC; cdr3_aa: CASSLGAGAILSYEQYF
j_call: TRBJ2-1; clone_size: many; d_call: TRBD2; v_call: TRBV29-1; cdr3_nt: TGCAGCGTTGAGGCGGGAGTGTCCTACAATGAGCAGTTCTTC; cdr3_aa: CSVEAGVSYNEQFF
j_call: TRBJ2-3; clone_size: few; d_call: -; v_call: TRBV15; cdr3_nt: TGTGCCACCAGCAGCCCCCTCCGGCGGGGGCCGTCGGATACGCAGTATTTT; cdr3_aa: CATSSPLRRGPSDTQYF
j_call: TRBJ2-1; clone_size: few; d_call: TRBD1; v_call: TRBV7-9; cdr3_nt: TGTGCCAGCAGCCAACGGGGGACAGGGGACAATGAGCAGTTCTTC; cdr3_aa: CASSQRGTGDNEQFF
j_call: TRBJ1-1; clone_size: few; d_call: -; v_call: TRBV28; cdr3_nt: TGTGCCAGCCACCCCAGTAAGAGTATGAACACTGAAGCTTTCTTT; cdr3_aa: CASHPSKSMNTEAFF
j_call: TRBJ2-5; clone_size: few; d_call: -; v_call: TRBV4-2; cdr3_nt: TGTGCCAGCAGCCAAAGATTAATAGATCCAAAAGAGACCCAGTACTTC; cdr3_aa: CASSQRLIDPKETQYF
j_call: TRBJ2-2; clone_size: many; d_call: TRBD1; v_call: TRBV29-1; cdr3_nt: TGCAGCGTCAGGACAGGCCCGAACACCGGGGAGCTGTTTTTT; cdr3_aa: CSVRTGPNTGELFF
j_call: TRBJ2-3; clone_size: -; d_call: TRBD2; v_call: TRBV7-3; cdr3_nt: TGTGCCAGCAGGTCACTAGCGGACAGCACAGATACGCAGTATTTT; cdr3_aa: CASRSLADSTDTQYF
j_call: TRBJ1-1; clone_size: many; d_call: -; v_call: TRBV20-1; cdr3_nt: TGCAGTGCTAGAGATCCGGGGAAAGACACTGAAGCTTTCTTT; cdr3_aa: CSARDPGKDTEAFF
j_call: TRBJ1-4; clone_size: -; d_call: -; v_call: TRBV28; cdr3_nt: TGTGCCAGCAGTTTATTCGCCTCAACTAATGAAAAACTGTTTTTT; cdr3_aa: CASSLFASTNEKLFF
j_call: TRBJ2-7; clone_size: few; d_call: -; v_call: TRBV29-1; cdr3_nt: TGCAGCGTTGGGGCAGGGAAGGGCGAGCAGTACTTC; cdr3_aa: CSVGAGKGEQYF
j_call: TRBJ1-4; clone_size: -; d_call: TRBD1; v_call: TRBV20-1; cdr3_nt: TGCAGTGGAAGAGGACAGGCAGAAAAACTGTTTTTT; cdr3_aa: CSGRGQAEKLFF
j_call: TRBJ1-5; clone_size: -; d_call: -; v_call: TRBV12-3/TRBV12-4; cdr3_nt: TGTGCCAGCAGCCCCGGGACAAAAAACAATCAGCCCCAGCATTTT; cdr3_aa: CASSPGTKNNQPQHF
j_call: TRBJ2-1; clone_size: few; d_call: -; v_call: TRBV7-9; cdr3_nt: TGTGCCAGCAGCTTAGTTCTCTCAAACGGGGATGAGCAGTTCTTC; cdr3_aa: CASSLVLSNGDEQFF
j_call: TRBJ2-3; clone_size: few; d_call: -; v_call: TRBV9; cdr3_nt: TGTGCCAGCAGCGCCCAAGAAGGGCGCACAGATACGCAGTATTTT; cdr3_aa: CASSAQEGRTDTQYF
j_call: TRBJ1-5; clone_size: -; d_call: -; v_call: TRBV12-2; cdr3_nt: TGTGCAAGTCGCTTACCAGCCGGGACAGAGATCTATAGCAATCAGCCCCAGCATTTT; cdr3_aa: CASRLPAGTEIYSNQPQHF
j_call: TRBJ1-3; clone_size: few; d_call: -; v_call: TRBV10-3; cdr3_nt: TGTGCCATCAAAAGCTCTGGAAACACCATATATTTT; cdr3_aa: CAIKSSGNTIYF
j_call: TRBJ1-2; clone_size: many; d_call: TRBD1; v_call: TRBV20-1; cdr3_nt: TGCAGTGCTAGGGAAACAGGGGCGCTCTATGGCTACACCTTC; cdr3_aa: CSARETGALYGYTF